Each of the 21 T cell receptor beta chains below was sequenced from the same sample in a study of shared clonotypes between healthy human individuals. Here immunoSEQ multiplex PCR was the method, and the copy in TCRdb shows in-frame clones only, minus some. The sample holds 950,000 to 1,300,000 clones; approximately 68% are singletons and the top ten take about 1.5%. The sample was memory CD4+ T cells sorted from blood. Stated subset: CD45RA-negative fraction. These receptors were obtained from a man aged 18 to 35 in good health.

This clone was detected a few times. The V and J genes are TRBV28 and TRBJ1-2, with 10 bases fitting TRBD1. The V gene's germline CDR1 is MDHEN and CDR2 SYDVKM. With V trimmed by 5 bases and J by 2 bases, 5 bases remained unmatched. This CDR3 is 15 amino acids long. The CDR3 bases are TGTGCCAGCAGTACCCGACAGGGGGCAAACTATGGCTACACCTTC. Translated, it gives CASSTRQGANYGYTF.

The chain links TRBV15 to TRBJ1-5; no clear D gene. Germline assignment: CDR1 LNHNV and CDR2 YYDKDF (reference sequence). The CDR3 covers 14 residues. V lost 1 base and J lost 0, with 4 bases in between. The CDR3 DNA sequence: TGTGCCACCAGCAGAGCTAGTAGCAATCAGCCCCAGCATTTT. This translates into CATSRASSNQPQHF.

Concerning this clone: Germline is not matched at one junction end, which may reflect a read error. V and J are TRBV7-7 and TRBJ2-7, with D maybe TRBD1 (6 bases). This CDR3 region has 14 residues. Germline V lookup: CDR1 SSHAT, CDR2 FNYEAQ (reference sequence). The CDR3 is CASSLDRTSYEQYF. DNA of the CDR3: TGTGCTAGCAGCTTGGACAGAACCTCCTACGAGCAGTACTTC.

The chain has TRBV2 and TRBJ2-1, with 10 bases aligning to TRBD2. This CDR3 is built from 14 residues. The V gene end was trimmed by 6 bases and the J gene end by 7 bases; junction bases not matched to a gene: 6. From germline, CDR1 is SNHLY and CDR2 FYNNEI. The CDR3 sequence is CASRASGGANEQFF. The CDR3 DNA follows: TGTGCCAGCAGGGCCAGCGGGGGGGCTAATGAGCAGTTCTTC.

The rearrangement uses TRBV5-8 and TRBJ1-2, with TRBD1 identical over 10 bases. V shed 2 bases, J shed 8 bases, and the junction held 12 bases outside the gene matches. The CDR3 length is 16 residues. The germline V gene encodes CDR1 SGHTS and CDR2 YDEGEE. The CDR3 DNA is TGTGCCAGCAGCTTAGAGCCCCGGGACAGGGGATGGGGCTACACCTTC. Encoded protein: CASSLEPRDRGWGYTF.

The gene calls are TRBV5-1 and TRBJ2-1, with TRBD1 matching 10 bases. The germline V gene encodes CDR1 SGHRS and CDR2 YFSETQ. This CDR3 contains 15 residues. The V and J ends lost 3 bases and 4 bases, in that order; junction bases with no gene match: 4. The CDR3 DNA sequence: TGCGCCAGCAGCTCGACAGGGGGCAGATACAATGAGCAGTTCTTC. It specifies CASSSTGGRYNEQFF.

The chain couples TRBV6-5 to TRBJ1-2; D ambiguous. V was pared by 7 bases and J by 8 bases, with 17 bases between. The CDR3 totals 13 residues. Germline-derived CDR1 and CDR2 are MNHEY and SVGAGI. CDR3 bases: TGTGCCAGCACCTCCCTAAGTGGGGTCGGCTACACCTTC. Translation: CASTSLSGVGYTF.

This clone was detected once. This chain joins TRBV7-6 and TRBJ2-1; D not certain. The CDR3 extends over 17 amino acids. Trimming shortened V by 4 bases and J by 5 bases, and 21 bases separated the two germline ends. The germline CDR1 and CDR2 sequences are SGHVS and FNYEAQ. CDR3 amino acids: CASSSAPKWDFDNEQFF. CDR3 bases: TGTGCCAGCAGCTCAGCTCCTAAATGGGATTTCGACAATGAGCAGTTCTTC.

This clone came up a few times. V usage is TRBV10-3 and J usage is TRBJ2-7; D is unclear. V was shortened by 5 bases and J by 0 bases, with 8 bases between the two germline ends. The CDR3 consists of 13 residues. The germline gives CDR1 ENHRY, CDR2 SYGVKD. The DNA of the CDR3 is TGTGCCATCAGTACGGCAGTCTCCTACGAGCAGTACTTC. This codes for CAISTAVSYEQYF.

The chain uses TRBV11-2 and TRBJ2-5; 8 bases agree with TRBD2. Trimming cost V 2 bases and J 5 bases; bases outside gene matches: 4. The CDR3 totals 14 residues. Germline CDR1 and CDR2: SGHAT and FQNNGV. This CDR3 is CASSLSGRDETQYF. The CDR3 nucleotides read TGTGCCAGCAGCTTAAGCGGGAGAGATGAGACCCAGTACTTC. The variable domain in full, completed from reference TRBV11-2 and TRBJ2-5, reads EAGVAQSPRYKIIEKRQSVAFWCNPISGHATLYWYQQILGQGPKLLIQFQNNGVVDDSQLPKDRFSAERLKGVDSTLKIQPAKLEDSAVYLCASSLSGRDETQYFGPGTRLLVL.

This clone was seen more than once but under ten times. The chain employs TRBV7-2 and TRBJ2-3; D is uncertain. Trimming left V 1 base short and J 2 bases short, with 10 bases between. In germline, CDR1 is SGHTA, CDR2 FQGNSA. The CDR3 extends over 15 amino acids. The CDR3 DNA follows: TGTGCCAGCAGCTTAGATCCGAGAAACACAGATACGCAGTATTTT. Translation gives CASSLDPRNTDTQYF.

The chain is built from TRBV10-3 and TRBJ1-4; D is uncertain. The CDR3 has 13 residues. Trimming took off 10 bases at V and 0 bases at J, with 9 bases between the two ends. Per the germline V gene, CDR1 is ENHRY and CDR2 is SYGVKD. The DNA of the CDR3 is TGTGCCACGGCGGGGTCAACTAATGAAAAACTGTTTTTT. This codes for CATAGSTNEKLFF.

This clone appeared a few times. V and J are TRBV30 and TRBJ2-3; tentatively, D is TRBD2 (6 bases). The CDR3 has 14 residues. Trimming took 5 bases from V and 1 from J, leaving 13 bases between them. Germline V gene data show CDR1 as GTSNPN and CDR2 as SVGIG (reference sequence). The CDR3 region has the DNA TGTGCCTGGCGTTCTTCTAGCGGCACAGATACGCAGTATTTT. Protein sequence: CAWRSSSGTDTQYF.

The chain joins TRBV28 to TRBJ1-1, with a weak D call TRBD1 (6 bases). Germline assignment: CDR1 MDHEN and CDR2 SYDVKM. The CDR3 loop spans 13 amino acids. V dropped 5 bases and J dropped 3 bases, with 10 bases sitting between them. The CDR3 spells CASSGGAHTEAFF. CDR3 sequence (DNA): TGTGCCAGCAGTGGGGGGGCACACACTGAAGCTTTCTTT.

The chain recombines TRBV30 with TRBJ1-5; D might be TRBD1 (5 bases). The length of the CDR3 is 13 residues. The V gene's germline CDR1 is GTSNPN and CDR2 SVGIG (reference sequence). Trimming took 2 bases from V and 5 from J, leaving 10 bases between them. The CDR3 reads CAWSPAGYQPQHF. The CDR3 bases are TGTGCCTGGAGTCCGGCAGGGTATCAGCCCCAGCATTTT.

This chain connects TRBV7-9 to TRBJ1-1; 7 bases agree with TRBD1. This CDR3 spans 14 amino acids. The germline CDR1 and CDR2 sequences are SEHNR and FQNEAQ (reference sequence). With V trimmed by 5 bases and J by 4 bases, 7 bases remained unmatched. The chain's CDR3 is CASSLGQAPTEAFF. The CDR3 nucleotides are TGTGCCAGCAGCCTAGGACAGGCCCCCACTGAAGCTTTCTTT.

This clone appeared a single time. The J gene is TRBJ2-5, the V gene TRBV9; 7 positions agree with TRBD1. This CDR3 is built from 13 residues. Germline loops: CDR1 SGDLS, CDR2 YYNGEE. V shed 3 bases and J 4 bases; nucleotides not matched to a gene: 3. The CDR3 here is CASSAGQRETQYF. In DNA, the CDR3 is TGTGCCAGCAGCGCGGGACAGCGAGAGACCCAGTACTTC. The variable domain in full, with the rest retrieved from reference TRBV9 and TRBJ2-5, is DSGVTQTPKHLITATGQRVTLRCSPRSGDLSVYWYQQSLDQGLQFLIQYYNGEERAKGNILERFSAQQFPDLHSELNLSSLELGDSALYFCASSAGQRETQYFGPGTRLLVL.

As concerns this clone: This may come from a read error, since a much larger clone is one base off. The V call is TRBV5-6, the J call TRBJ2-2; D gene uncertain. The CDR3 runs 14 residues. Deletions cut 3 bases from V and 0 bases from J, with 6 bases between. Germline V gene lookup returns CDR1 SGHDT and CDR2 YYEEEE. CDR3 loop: CASSSLANTGELFF. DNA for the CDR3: TGTGCCAGCAGCTCCCTAGCGAACACCGGGGAGCTGTTTTTT.

In DNA, the CDR3 is TGTGCCAGCAGTGTGACTAGCGTAACCGGGGAGCTGTTTTTT. Translated: CASSVTSVTGELFF. The V call is TRBV2, the J call TRBJ2-2; 8 bases agree with TRBD2. V dropped 4 bases and J dropped 5; count of bases not matched to a gene: 3. The CDR3 consists of 14 residues. Germline V lookup: CDR1 SNHLY, CDR2 FYNNEI.

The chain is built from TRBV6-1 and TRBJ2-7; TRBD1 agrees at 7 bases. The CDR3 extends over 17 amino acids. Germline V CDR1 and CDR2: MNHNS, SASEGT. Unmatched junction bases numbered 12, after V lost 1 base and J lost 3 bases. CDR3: CASSEVPLTGLSYEQYF. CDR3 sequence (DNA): TGTGCCAGCAGTGAAGTACCCCTGACAGGGTTGAGCTACGAGCAGTACTTC.

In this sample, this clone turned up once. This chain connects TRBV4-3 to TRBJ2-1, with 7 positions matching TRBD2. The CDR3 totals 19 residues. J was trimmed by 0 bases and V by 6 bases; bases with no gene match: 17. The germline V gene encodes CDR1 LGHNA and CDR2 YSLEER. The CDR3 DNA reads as TGCGCCAGCAGTCCTACGGGGGGAAGCGGGCCGAGCTCCTACAATGAGCAGTTCTTC. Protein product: CASSPTGGSGPSSYNEQFF.